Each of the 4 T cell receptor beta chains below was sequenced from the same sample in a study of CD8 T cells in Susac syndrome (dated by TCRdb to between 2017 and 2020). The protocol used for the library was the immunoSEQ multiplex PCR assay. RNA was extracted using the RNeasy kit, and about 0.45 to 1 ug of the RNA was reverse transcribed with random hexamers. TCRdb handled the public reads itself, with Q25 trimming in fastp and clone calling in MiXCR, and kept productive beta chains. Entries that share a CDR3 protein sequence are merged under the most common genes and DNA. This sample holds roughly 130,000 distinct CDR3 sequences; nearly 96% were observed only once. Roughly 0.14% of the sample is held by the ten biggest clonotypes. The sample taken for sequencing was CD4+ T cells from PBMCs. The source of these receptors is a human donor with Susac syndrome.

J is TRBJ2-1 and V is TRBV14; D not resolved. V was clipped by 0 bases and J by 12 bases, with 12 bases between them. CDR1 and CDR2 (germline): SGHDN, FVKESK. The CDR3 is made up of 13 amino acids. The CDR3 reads CASSQDLRVRQFF. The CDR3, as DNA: TGTGCCAGCAGCCAAGATCTTCGAGTGCGGCAGTTCTTC. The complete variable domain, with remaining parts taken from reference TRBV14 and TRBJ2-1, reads EAGVTQFPSHSVIEKGQTVTLRCDPISGHDNLYWYRRVMGKEIKFLLHFVKESKQDESGMPNNRFLAERTGGTYSTLKVQPAELEDSGVYFCASSQDLRVRQFFGPGTRLTVL.

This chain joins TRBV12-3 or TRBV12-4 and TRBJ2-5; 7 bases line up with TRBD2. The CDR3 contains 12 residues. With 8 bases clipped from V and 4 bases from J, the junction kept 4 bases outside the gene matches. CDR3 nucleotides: TGTGCCAGCGGAAGGGAGGGAGAGACCCAGTACTTC. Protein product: CASGREGETQYF.

CDR3 loop: CAITPAGGWNYNEQFF. The CDR3 bases are TGTGCCATCACCCCAGCGGGAGGGTGGAACTACAATGAGCAGTTCTTC. The rearrangement uses TRBV10-3 and TRBJ2-1; 10 nucleotides match TRBD2. V lost 7 bases to trimming and J lost 3 bases; unmatched junction nucleotides: 9. This CDR3 region has 16 residues. Germline lookup yields CDR1 ENHRY and CDR2 SYGVKD.

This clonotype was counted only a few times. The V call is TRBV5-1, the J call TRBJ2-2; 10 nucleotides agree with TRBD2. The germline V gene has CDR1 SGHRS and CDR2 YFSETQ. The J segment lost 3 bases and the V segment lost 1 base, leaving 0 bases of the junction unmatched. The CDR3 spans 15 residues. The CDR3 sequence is CASSLLAGDTGELFF. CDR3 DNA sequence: TGCGCCAGCAGCTTGCTAGCGGGAGACACCGGGGAGCTGTTTTTT.